Included here is one T cell receptor beta chain sequence, with context. The target antigen is unknown. The sample is drawn from a study of beta chain features in type 1 diabetes. TCRB transcripts that were expressed got sequenced, as all of the isolated RNA had been reverse transcribed. TCRdb's table, derived via immunoSEQ multiplex PCR, lists solely in-frame clones and lacks some. Of 600,000 to 700,000 clones in the sample, around 11% are singletons; the top ten hold 0.095% to 0.15%. Deletions cut 5 bases from V and 5 bases from J, with 19 bases between. CDR1 is LGHNT, CDR2 FRNRAP, per germline. The CDR3 covers 15 residues. Notes on the study in general: In the patient group, naive, central memory and Treg TCRB repertoires seemed more alike than in the healthy donor group. It was possible that PCR favored shorter templates, equally so in patients and controls. Type 1 diabetes patients had moderately but significantly shorter TCRB CDR3s in all four CD4+ subsets.

Every participating donor gave one draw, a heparinised blood sample averaging about 100 mL. Isolation of CD4+ naive, central memory, regulatory and stem cell-like memory cells was achieved by sorting via CD45RO/CCR7/CD25/CD127/CD95/CD27. This TCR was sampled from a man aged 25-45 years with type 1 diabetes. Specimen: naive CD4+ T cells from blood. This chain joins TRBV12-5 and TRBJ2-7, with D unresolved. The CDR3 DNA reads TGTGCTAGTGGTCCCCCGGGTGCCGGCCGGCACGAGCAGTACTTC. Its protein is CASGPPGAGRHEQYF.